One sample yielded the 8 T cell receptor beta chains listed below, sequenced in a study of blood T cells in healthy people across ages. Through a sample-barcoded 5' primer and a J-beta primer mix, a second PCR was run for about 6 to 11 cycles. TCRdb redid the calling of the 5' RACE reads with MiXCR, one entry per CDR3 protein. The data show some 940,000 distinct CDR3 sequences, with 25% to 35% seen just once and roughly 10% held by the top ten. Separately, the same data were catalogued under a study of T cells of mothers and their children.

Sequencing was performed on blood. These receptors were obtained from a middle-aged woman in good health.

The V gene is TRBV7-2, the J gene TRBJ2-1, with 8 bases lining up with TRBD2. The V and J ends lost 3 bases and 8 bases, in that order; junction bases with no gene match: 3. Germline assignment: CDR1 SGHTA and CDR2 FQGNSA. CDR3 size: 13 residues. In nucleotides, the CDR3 is TGTGCCAGCAGCTTCGGACTAGCTCATGAGCAGTTCTTC. It encodes CASSFGLAHEQFF.

About this clonotype itself: This could be a read error, since a much larger clone is one nucleotide away. CDR3 amino acids: CSVWTGGRGANVRTF. CDR3 DNA: TGCAGCGTTTGGACAGGGGGCCGTGGGGCCAACGTCCGGACTTTC. The rearrangement links TRBV29-1 to TRBJ2-6, with 11 bases matching TRBD1. The CDR3 consists of 15 residues. Germline values: CDR1 SQVTM, CDR2 ANQGSEA.

The rearrangement links TRBV5-1 to TRBJ2-5; unclear D gene. Germline assignment: CDR1 SGHRS and CDR2 YFSETQ. This CDR3 has 13 residues. The ends were cut back, 1 base at V and 5 bases at J, with 9 bases in the middle. CDR3 region: CASSLTMGETQYF. In nucleotides, the CDR3 is TGCGCCAGCAGCTTGACAATGGGTGAGACCCAGTACTTC.

Notes on this clonotype: One junction end disagrees with the germline gene, perhaps due to a read error. Here the CDR3 DNA reads TGCAGTGCCAGGAGGGGCGGAGACTACGAGCAGTATTTC. Translating it yields CSARRGGDYEQYF. The rearrangement uses TRBV20-1 and TRBJ2-7; possibly TRBD2 for D (6 bases). The CDR3 spans 13 residues. The germline gives CDR1 DFQATT, CDR2 SNEGSKA (reference sequence).

The table lists this clonotype with a few counts. This chain joins TRBV15 and TRBJ1-1; a weak D match, TRBD1 (6 bases). The V end lost 8 bases, the J end lost 10 bases, and 23 bases lay between the germline ends. CDR3 size: 14 residues. The germline V gene has CDR1 LNHNV and CDR2 YYDKDF (reference sequence). CDR3 DNA sequence: TGTGCCACCGTAGCACAGTTGGGACGAGGGGGAGCTTTCTTT. Amino acids: CATVAQLGRGGAFF.

Comment on this clonotype: It may be a read error: a sequence one base away is much more abundant. CDR3 in amino acids: CAGSWDLGETQYF. CDR3 DNA: TGTGCCGGCAGCTGGGACTTAGGCGAGACCCAGTACTTC. The rearrangement uses TRBV7-2 and TRBJ2-4, with D maybe TRBD2 (6 bases). The J call is doubtful: the DNA matches TRBJ2-5 better. In germline, CDR1 is SGHTA, CDR2 FQGNSA. The CDR3 length is 13 residues.

This clonotype was detected a few times. The V call is TRBV4-2, the J call TRBJ2-5; D may be TRBD1 or TRBD2 (6 bases each). Per germline, CDR1 LGHNA and CDR2 YNFKEQ. This CDR3 has 21 residues. Trimming pared 0 bases from V and 2 bases from J, leaving 28 bases between. CDR3 residues: CASSQDPTRTQGGGEQETQYF. CDR3 in DNA: TGTGCCAGCAGCCAAGATCCCACCCGGACACAGGGTGGAGGGGAGCAAGAGACCCAGTACTTC.

In this sample, this clonotype turned up a few times. The chain links TRBV7-9 to TRBJ2-7, with D perhaps matching TRBD1 or TRBD2 (5 bases each). V lost 3 bases and J 12 bases, leaving 15 bases between the germline ends. The CDR3 is made up of 12 amino acids. Germline V CDR1 and CDR2: SEHNR, FQNEAQ (reference sequence). The CDR3 spells CASSLGDRGVYF. The CDR3 DNA sequence: TGTGCCAGCAGCTTGGGGGATCGGGGAGTGTACTTC. Together with reference TRBV7-9 and TRBJ2-7, the CDR3 gives the full variable domain: DTGVSQNPRHKITKRGQNVTFRCDPISEHNRLYWYRQTLGQGPEFLTYFQNEAQLEKSRLLSDRFSAERPKGSFSTLEIQRTEQGDSAMYLCASSLGDRGVYFGPGTRLTVT.